The entry below gives a single T cell receptor beta chain sequence along with its context. Profiled with immunoSEQ multiplex PCR; TCRdb holds only in-frame clones, not every one. The data show about 210,000 clones, roughly 84% seen once. This sample was taken from a study of blood T cell repertoires in COVID-19. About the study: Recovered status applied to Cohort 3 donors who had two consecutive negative PCRs. It also applied to those with clearance or with symptom resolution. PBMCs, B-cell-depleted T cells, or T cells provided the cDNA or gDNA that made up the material.

This study enrolled people aged roughly 18 to 89 from approximately 24 US geographic areas. Cohorts were based on clinical histories the participants reported. The receptor's source is a man aged 30 to 39 in a cohort exposed to, infected with or recovered from COVID-19 (not recorded which). The source material was PBMCs or T cells enriched from blood (not recorded which).

The DNA for the CDR3 is TGTGCCAGCAGTGTGTCGCGCGACTGGACAGGGGCCTACGAGCAGTACTTC. Amino acid sequence: CASSVSRDWTGAYEQYF. The V gene is TRBV2, the J gene TRBJ2-7; TRBD1 aligns across 9 bases. Looked up from germline, CDR1 is SNHLY and CDR2 is FYNNEI. With 4 bases clipped from V and 2 bases from J, the junction kept 12 bases outside the gene matches. The CDR3 length is 17 residues.